This T cell receptor beta chain was recovered during a study of blood T cell repertoires in COVID-19. The length of the CDR3 is 15 residues. The germline V gene has CDR1 SEHNR and CDR2 FQNEAQ (reference sequence). V shed 0 bases and J shed 2 bases, with 9 bases lying between them. Participants' reported clinical history set cohort assignment. Repertoires were generated with immunoSEQ multiplex PCR, while TCRdb's copy carries only in-frame clones and drops some. The sample lists about 270,000 clones, approximately 89% occurring once. The V gene is TRBV7-9, the J gene TRBJ2-3; D might be TRBD1 (6 bases). The receptor's source is a woman aged 18 to 35 who had recovered from COVID-19. The sequencing input was PBMCs or T cells enriched from blood (not recorded which). In DNA, the CDR3 is TGTGCCAGCAGCTTAGCGGGGGCAGTCACAGATACGCAGTATTTT. Translated: CASSLAGAVTDTQYF.